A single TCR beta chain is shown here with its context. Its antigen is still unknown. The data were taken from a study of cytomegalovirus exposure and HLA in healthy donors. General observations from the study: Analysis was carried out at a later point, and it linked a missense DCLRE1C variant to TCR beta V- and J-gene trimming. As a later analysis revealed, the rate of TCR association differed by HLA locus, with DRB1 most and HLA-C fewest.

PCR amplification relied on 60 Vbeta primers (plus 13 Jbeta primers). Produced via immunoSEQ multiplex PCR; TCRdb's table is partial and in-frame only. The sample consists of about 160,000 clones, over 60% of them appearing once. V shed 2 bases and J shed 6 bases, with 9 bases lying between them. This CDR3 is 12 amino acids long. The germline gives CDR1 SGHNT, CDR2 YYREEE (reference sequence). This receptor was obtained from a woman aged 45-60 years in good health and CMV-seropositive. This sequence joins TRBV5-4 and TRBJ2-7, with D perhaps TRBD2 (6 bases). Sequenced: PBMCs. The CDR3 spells CASSFLGSEQYF. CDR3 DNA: TGTGCCAGCAGCTTCCTCGGGAGCGAGCAGTACTTC.